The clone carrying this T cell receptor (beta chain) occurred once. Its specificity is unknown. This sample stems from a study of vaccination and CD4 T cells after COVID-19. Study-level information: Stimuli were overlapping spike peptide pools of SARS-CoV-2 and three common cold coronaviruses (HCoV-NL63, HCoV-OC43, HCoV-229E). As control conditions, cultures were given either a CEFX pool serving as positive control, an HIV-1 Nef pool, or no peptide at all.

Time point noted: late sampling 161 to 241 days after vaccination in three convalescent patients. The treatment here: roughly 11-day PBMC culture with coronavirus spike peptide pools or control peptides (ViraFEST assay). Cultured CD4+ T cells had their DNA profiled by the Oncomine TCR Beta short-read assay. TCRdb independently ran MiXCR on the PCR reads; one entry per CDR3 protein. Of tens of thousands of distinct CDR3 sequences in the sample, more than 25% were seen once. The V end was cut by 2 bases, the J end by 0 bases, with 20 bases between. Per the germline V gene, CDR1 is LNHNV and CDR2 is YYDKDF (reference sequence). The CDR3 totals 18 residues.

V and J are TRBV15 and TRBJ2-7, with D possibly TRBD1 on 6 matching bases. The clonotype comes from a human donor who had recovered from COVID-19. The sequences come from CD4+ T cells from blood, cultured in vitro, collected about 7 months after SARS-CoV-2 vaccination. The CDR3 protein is CATSRTPGQPNSSYEQYF. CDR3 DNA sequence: TGTGCCACCAGCAGAACCCCCGGACAGCCCAATTCCTCCTACGAGCAGTACTTC.